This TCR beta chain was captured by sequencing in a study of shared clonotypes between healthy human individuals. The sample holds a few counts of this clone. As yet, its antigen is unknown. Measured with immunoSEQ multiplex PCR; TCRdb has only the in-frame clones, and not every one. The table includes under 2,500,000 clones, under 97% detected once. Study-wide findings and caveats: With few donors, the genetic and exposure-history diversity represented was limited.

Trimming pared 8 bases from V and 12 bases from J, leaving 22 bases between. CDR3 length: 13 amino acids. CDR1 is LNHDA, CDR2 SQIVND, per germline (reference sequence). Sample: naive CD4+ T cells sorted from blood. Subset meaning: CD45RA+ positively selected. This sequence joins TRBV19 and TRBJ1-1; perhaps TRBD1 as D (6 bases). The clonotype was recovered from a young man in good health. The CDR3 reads CASQYDPGARSFF. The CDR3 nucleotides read TGTGCCAGTCAGTACGACCCGGGGGCACGATCTTTCTTT.